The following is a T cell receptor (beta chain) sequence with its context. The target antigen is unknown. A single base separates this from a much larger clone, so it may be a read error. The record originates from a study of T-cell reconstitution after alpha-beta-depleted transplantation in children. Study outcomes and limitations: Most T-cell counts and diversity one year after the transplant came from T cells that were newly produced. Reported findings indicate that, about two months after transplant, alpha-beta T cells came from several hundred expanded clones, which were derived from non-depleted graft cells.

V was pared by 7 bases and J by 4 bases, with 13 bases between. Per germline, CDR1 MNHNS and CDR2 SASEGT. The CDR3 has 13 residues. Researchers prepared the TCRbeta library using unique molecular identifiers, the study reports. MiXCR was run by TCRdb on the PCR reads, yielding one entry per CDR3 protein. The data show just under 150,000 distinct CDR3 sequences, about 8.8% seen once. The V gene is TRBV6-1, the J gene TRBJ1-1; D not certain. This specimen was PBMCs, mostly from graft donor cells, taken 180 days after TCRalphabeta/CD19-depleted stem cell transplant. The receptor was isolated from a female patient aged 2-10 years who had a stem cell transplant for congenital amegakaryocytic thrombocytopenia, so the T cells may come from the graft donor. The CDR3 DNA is TGTGCCAGCATGGCTTTATGGGGCACTGAAGCTTTCTTT. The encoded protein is CASMALWGTEAFF.